A selection of T cell receptor beta chains follows, all from one sample in a study of T cell responses to AZD1222 COVID-19 vaccine. The data were produced by immunoSEQ multiplex PCR, yet TCRdb's version contains in-frame clones alone and is incomplete. Of 130,000 to 150,000 clones in the sample, under 95% were seen once. The sequences come from peripheral blood, collected on day 0 of MenACWY control vaccination. The receptors were gathered from an adult in good health. CDR3s include the opening cysteine and the closing phenylalanine or tryptophan. Each record gives: clone size, D gene, J gene, V gene, CDR3 protein, CDR3 DNA. D genes are given only for firm matches. Rows may omit the clone size; those that give it use once, few, many or a size class.

>-|-|TRBJ2-3|TRBV6-5
CASNWGDTQYF
TGTGCCAGCAACTGGGGGGATACGCAGTATTTT
>-|-|TRBJ1-2|TRBV6-5
CASSYSGTSGYGYTF
TGTGCCAGCAGTTATTCCGGGACATCGGGGTATGGCTACACCTTC
>once|-|TRBJ1-2|TRBV29-1
CSGDYGYTF
TGCAGCGGGGACTATGGCTACACCTTC
>-|-|TRBJ2-5|TRBV3-1/TRBV3-2
CASSRGRTGPQETQYF
TGTGCCAGCAGTCGTGGGAGGACAGGACCTCAAGAGACCCAGTACTTC
>-|-|TRBJ2-3|TRBV11-3
CANSLGLRNTQYF
TGTGCCAACAGCTTAGGACTGCGGAATACGCAGTATTTT
>-|TRBD1|TRBJ1-1|TRBV5-1
CASRGSPGQGRAGTEAFF
TGCGCCAGCCGGGGGAGTCCGGGACAGGGGAGGGCCGGCACTGAAGCTTTCTTT
>-|TRBD2|TRBJ2-5|TRBV3-1/TRBV3-2
CASSQGGLGQETQYF
TGTGCCAGCAGCCAAGGGGGACTAGGGCAAGAGACCCAGTACTTC
>-|-|TRBJ1-6|TRBV6-5
CASRKGASYNSPLHF
TGTGCCAGCAGGAAGGGAGCGTCCTATAATTCACCCCTCCACTTT
>-|-|TRBJ2-7|TRBV11-3
CASSLGGPGQLYEQYF
TGTGCCAGCAGCTTAGGCGGCCCTGGACAGCTCTACGAGCAGTACTTC
>-|-|TRBJ2-5|TRBV3-1/TRBV3-2
CASSPSEGGRETQYF
TGTGCCAGCAGTCCTTCCGAAGGGGGACGAGAGACCCAGTACTTC
>-|-|TRBJ2-7|TRBV11-2
CASSNRDFGWEQYF
TGTGCCAGCAGCAACCGGGACTTCGGTTGGGAGCAGTACTTC
>-|TRBD1|TRBJ2-7|TRBV27
CASSPGQGEYEQYF
TGTGCCAGCAGTCCCGGACAGGGTGAATACGAGCAGTACTTC